This TCR beta chain was documented in a study of CXCR3-negative and CXCR3-positive naive CD8 T cells. The wider study: Total TRB output reached 130 million to 150 million reads, about 1.5 +/- 0.3 million per library. Broader study findings: Fresh PBMCs went into most assays, and CXCR3 expression partly declined after cryopreservation. Whereas memory cells differed, naive CXCR3-negative and CXCR3-positive cells shared similar TRBV-TRBJ usage.

The TRB cDNA libraries were prepared by 5' RACE with UMI labels. Each CDR3 protein gets one entry in TCRdb, which reprocessed the 5' RACE reads and gives no DNA. The sample data list about 130,000 distinct CDR3 sequences. The CDR3 is 15 residues long. Germline CDR1 is SQVTM and CDR2 is ANQGSEA. Triplicate sorts of around 300,000 cells per CD8+ subset. Details on this clonotype: Its antigen is still unknown.

The specimen was naive CXCR3- CD8+ T cells from blood. Specified subset: CD45RO-CCR7+CD27+CD95- naive CD8+ T cells lacking CXCR3 (TNR3-). The chain couples TRBV29-1 to TRBJ1-2. This receptor was obtained from a human donor in good health. Some clones in this sample may be carry-over from other donors' samples. CDR3 sequence reads: CSVEFGGGVDYGYTF.